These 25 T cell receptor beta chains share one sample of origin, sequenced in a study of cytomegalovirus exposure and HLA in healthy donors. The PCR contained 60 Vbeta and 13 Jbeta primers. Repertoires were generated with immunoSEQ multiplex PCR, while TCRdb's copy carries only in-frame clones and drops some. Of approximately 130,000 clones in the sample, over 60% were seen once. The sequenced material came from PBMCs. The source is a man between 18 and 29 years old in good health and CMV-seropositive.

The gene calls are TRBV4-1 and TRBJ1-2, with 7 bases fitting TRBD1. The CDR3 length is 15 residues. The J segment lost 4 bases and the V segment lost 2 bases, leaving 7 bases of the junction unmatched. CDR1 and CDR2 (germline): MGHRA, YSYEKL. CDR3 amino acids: CASSQSGQPGYGYTF. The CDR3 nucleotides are TGCGCCAGCAGCCAATCGGGACAGCCTGGCTATGGCTACACCTTC.

CDR3 sequence reads: CASSSYGLAGEDEQFF. DNA for the CDR3: TGTGCCAGCAGTTCCTACGGGCTAGCGGGAGAGGATGAGCAGTTCTTC. The genes are TRBV27 and TRBJ2-1; 10 bases fit TRBD2. The germline gives CDR1 MNHEY, CDR2 SMNVEV (reference sequence). Germline trimming cut 4 bases from V and 8 bases from J; bases unmatched to any gene: 11. This CDR3 contains 16 residues.

CDR3 sequence reads: CASSLVLAGTGELFF. The CDR3 nucleotides read TGCGCCAGCAGCTTGGTACTAGCTGGCACCGGGGAGCTGTTTTTT. V gene TRBV5-1 combines with J gene TRBJ2-2, with a possible D match to TRBD2 (6 bases). CDR1 and CDR2 (germline): SGHRS, YFSETQ. Trimming stripped 0 bases from V and 4 bases from J, with 10 bases between. The CDR3 has 15 amino acids. Using reference TRBV5-1 and TRBJ2-2 for the parts outside the CDR3, the full variable domain is KAGVTQTPRYLIKTRGQQVTLSCSPISGHRSVSWYQQTPGQGLQFLFEYFSETQRNKGNFPGRFSGRQFSNSRSEMNVSTLELGDSALYLCASSLVLAGTGELFFGEGSRLTVL.

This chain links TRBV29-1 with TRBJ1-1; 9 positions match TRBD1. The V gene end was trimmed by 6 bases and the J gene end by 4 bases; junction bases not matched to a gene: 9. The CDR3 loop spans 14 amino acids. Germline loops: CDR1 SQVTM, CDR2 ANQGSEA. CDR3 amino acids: CSVMIQGAGTEAFF. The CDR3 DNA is TGCAGCGTGATGATACAGGGGGCTGGCACTGAAGCTTTCTTT.

The CDR3 DNA follows: TGTGCCAGCAGTTTATCAGGACCGACCAGTACGGGGGACACCATATATTTT. Translating it yields CASSLSGPTSTGDTIYF. V gene TRBV27 combines with J gene TRBJ1-3; a possible D gene is TRBD1 (5 bases). The CDR3 totals 17 residues. Trimming took off 0 bases at V and 8 bases at J, with 20 bases between the two ends. From germline, CDR1 is MNHEY and CDR2 SMNVEV (reference sequence).

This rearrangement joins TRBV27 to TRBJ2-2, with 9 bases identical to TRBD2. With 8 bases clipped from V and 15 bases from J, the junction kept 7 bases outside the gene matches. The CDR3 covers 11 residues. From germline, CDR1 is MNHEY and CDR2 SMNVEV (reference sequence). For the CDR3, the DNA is TGTGCCAGCGCGGGGGGGCCAGTGTTGTTTTTT. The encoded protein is CASAGGPVLFF.

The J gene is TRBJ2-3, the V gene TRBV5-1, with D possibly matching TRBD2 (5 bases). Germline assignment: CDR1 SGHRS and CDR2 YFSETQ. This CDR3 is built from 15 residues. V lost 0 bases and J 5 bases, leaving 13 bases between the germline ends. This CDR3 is CASSLGGESGDTQYF. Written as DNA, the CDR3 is TGCGCCAGCAGCTTGGGAGGTGAGAGCGGAGATACGCAGTATTTT.

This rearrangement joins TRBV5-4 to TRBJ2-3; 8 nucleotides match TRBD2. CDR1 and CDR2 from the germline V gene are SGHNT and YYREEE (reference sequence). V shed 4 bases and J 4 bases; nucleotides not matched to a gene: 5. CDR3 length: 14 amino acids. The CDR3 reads CASSGGGRADTQYF. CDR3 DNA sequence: TGTGCCAGCAGCGGCGGGGGGCGGGCAGATACGCAGTATTTT.

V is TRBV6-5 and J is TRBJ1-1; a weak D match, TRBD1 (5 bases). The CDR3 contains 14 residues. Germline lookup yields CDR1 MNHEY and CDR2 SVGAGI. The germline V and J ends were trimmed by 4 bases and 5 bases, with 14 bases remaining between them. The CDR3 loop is CASSSQYGGTEAFF. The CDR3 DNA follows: TGTGCCAGCAGTTCACAGTACGGGGGGACTGAAGCTTTCTTT.

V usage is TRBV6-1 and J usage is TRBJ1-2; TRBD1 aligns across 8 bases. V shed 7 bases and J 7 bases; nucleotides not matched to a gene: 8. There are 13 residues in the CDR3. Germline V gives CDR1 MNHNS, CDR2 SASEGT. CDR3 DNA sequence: TGTGCCAGCACCGGACAGGGTCGGGGTGGCTACACCTTC. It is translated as CASTGQGRGGYTF.

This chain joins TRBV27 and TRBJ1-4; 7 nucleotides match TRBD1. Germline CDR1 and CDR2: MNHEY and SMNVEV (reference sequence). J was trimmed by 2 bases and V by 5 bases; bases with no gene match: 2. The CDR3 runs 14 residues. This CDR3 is CASSPGQTNEKLFF. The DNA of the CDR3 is TGTGCCAGCAGTCCGGGACAGACTAATGAAAAACTGTTTTTT.

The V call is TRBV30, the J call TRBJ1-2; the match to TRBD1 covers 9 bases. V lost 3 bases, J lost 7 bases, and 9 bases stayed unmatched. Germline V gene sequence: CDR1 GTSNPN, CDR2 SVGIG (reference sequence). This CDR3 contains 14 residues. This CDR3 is CAWRDTGGESGYTF. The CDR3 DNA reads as TGTGCCTGGAGGGACACAGGGGGCGAGAGTGGCTACACCTTC. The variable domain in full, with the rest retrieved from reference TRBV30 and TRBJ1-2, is SQTIHQWPATLVQPVGSPLSLECTVEGTSNPNLYWYRQAAGRGLQLLFYSVGIGQISSEVPQNLSASRPQDRQFILSSKKLLLSDSGFYLCAWRDTGGESGYTFGSGTRLTVV.

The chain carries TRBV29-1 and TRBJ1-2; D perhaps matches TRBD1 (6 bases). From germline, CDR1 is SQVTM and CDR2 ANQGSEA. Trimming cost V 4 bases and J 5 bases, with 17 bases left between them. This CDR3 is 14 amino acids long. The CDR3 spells CSVGSAGEGYGYTF. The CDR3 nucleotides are TGCAGCGTTGGGTCCGCAGGGGAGGGTTATGGCTACACCTTC. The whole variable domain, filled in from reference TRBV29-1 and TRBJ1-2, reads SAVISQKPSRDICQRGTSLTIQCQVDSQVTMMFWYRQQPGQSLTLIATANQGSEATYESGFVIDKFPISRPNLTFSTLTVSNMSPEDSSIYLCSVGSAGEGYGYTFGSGTRLTVV.

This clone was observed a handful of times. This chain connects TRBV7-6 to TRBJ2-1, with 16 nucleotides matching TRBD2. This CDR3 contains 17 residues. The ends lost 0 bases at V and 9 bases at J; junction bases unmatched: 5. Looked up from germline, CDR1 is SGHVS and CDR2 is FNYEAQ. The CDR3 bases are TGTGCCAGCAGCTTAGCCGCGGGACTAGCGGGGGGGTTTGAGCAGTTCTTC. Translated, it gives CASSLAAGLAGGFEQFF.

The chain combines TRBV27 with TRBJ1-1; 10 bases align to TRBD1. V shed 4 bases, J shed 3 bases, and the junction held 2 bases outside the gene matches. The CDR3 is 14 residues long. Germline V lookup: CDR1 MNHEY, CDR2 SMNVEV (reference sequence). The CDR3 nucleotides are TGTGCCAGCAGTTCCGGGACAGGGGACACTGAAGCTTTCTTT. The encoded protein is CASSSGTGDTEAFF.

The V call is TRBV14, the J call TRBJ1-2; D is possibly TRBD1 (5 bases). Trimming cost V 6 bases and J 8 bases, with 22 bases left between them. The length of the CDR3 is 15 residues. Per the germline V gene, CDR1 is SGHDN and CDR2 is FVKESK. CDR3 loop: CASSSSRTDIFGYTF. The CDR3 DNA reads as TGTGCCAGCAGTAGCTCTCGGACGGACATCTTCGGCTACACCTTC.

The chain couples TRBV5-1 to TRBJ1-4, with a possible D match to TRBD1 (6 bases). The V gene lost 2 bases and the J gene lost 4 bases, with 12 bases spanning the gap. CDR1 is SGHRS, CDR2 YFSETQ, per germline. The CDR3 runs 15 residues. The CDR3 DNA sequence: TGCGCCAGCAGCTTCCGGGGGGGCCTTAATGAAAAACTGTTTTTT. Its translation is CASSFRGGLNEKLFF.

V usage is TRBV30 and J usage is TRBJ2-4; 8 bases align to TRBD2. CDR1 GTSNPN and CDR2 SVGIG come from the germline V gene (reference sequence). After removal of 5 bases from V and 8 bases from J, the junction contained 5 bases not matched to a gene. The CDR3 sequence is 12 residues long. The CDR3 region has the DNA TGTGCCTGGGCGGGAGCGGGAGACATTCAGTACTTC. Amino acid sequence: CAWAGAGDIQYF.

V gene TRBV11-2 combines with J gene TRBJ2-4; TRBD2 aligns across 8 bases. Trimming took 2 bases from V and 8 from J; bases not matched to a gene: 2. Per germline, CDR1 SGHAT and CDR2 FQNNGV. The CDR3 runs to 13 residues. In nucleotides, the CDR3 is TGTGCCAGCAGCTTATCGGGAGGGGACATTCAGTACTTC. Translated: CASSLSGGDIQYF.

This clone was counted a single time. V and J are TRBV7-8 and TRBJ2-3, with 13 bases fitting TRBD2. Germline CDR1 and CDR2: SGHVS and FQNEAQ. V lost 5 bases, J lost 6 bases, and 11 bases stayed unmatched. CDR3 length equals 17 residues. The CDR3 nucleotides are TGTGCCAGCAGCCTACCGACTAGCGGGAGGTTGTCGGATACGCAGTATTTT. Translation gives CASSLPTSGRLSDTQYF.

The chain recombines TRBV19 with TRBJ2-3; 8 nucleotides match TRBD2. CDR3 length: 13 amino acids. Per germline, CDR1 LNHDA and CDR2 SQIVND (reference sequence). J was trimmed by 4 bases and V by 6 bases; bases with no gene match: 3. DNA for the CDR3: TGTGCCAGTAGCGCGACTAGCGCAGATACGCAGTATTTT. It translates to CASSATSADTQYF.

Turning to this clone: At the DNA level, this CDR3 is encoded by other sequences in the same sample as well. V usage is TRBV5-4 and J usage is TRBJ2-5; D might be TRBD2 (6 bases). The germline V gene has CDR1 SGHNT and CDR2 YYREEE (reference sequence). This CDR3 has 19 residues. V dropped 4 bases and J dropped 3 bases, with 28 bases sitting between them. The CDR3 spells CASSRVGGSGRFSEETQYF. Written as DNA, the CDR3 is TGTGCCAGCAGCCGGGTAGGCGGTAGCGGAAGATTTTCGGAAGAGACCCAGTACTTC.

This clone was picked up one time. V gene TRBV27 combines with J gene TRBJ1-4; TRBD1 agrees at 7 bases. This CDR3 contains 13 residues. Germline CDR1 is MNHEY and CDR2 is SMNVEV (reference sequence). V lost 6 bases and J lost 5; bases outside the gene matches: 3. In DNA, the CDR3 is TGTGCCAGCAGGGGACAGCAAAATGAAAAACTGTTTTTT. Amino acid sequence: CASRGQQNEKLFF.

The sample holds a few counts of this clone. The CDR3 DNA is TGTGCCAGCAGTGACACCTCCTACGGGGCAGGGGGTAACTATGGCTACACCTTC. It is translated as CASSDTSYGAGGNYGYTF. The V gene is TRBV25-1, the J gene TRBJ1-2; 7 positions agree with TRBD1. Germline V gene lookup returns CDR1 MGHDK and CDR2 SYGVNS. Trimming at V came to 3 bases and at J to 1 base, leaving 14 bases not matched to a gene. The CDR3 covers 18 residues.

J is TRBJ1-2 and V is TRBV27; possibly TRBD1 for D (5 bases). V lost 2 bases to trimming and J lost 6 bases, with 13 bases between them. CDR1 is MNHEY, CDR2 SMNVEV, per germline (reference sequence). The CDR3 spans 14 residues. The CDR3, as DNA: TGTGCCAGCAGTTTAGGGGCAGGGTTCCATGGCTACACCTTC. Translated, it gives CASSLGAGFHGYTF.